This T cell receptor (beta chain) was obtained from a study of blood T cell repertoires in COVID-19. Study-wide context: The analysed material was cDNA or gDNA that came from T cells, B-cell-depleted T cells, or PBMCs.

A single count supports this clone. Clones were sequenced by immunoSEQ multiplex PCR, and TCRdb holds only the in-frame ones, with some missing. The table lists some 200,000 clones, about 87% of them singletons. Input material: peripheral blood. The TCR sequence derives from a man younger than 35 with active or convalescent COVID-19.

The CDR3 nucleotides read TGTGCCAGCAGTGAATATGGGACAACTCTAACTGAAGCTTTCTTT. Amino acid sequence: CASSEYGTTLTEAFF. The V call is TRBV2, the J call TRBJ1-1, with TRBD1 as a possible D gene (6 bases). Germline CDR1 is SNHLY and CDR2 is FYNNEI. The V gene lost 2 bases and the J gene lost 5 bases, with 15 bases spanning the gap. The CDR3 is 15 residues long.